This T cell receptor (beta chain) was sequenced for a study of blood T cells in healthy people across ages. The CDR3 runs to 14 residues. Next came a second PCR, run for roughly 7 to 12 cycles, which used a sample-barcoded 5' primer along with a J-beta primer mix. TCRdb ran MiXCR on the 5' RACE reads and lists one entry per CDR3 protein. Among more than 800,000 distinct CDR3 sequences listed, 35% to 50% were seen once. The chain is built from TRBV21-1 and TRBJ2-1; the DNA was not used to check the table's D call, TRBD1. The J call may be wrong; the DNA end is better matched by TRBJ2-7. TRBV21-1 is marked as a pseudogene. The source is a woman in her sixties or seventies in good health. The source material was blood. The CDR3 loop is CASSKVTAYNEQYF. The CDR3 DNA follows: TGTGCCAGCAGCAAAGTGACAGCCTACAATGAGCAGTACTTC.